What follows are 22 T cell receptor beta chains derived from one specimen sequenced in a study of tumor-infiltrating lymphocytes in primary liver carcinoma. The template, roughly 550 ng total RNA, yielded TCR beta cDNA made with a constant-region primer. Modified slightly, ARM-PCR produced TCR beta libraries over three nested multiplex PCR rounds. Both of the initial two PCR rounds ran for approximately 11 cycles and employed TRBV1-TRBV30 forward primers alongside a C-beta reverse primer. TCRdb called the multiplex PCR reads again in MiXCR, with one record for every CDR3 protein. This table holds around 81,000 distinct CDR3 sequences, 71% found once. It was from roughly 20-30 mg of unsorted bulk tissue that RNA and DNA were co-extracted. The sample was liver tumor tissue from sampling region 4. Subset described: tumor region T4, right-lateral pole. Every receptor here comes from a woman aged 60-75 years with primary liver carcinoma and hepatitis B virus infection.

In this sample, this clonotype turned up a few times. This may be a read error, as it is one base from a much larger clone. The chain's CDR3 is CASGGTLAGFDNEQFF. CDR3 DNA sequence: TGCGCCAGCGGCGGAACGCTAGCGGGATTCGACAATGAGCAGTTCTTC. The chain recombines TRBV5-1 with TRBJ2-1, with TRBD2 identical over 9 bases. The germline CDR1 and CDR2 sequences are SGHRS and YFSETQ. With 7 bases clipped from V and 5 bases from J, the junction kept 13 bases outside the gene matches. This CDR3 region has 16 residues.

As regards this clonotype: An end of the junction does not agree with germline; a read error may underlie this. V and J are TRBV11-3 and TRBJ1-1; D uncertain. The CDR3 sequence is 15 residues long. Germline V gene data show CDR1 as SGHNT and CDR2 as YENEEA. The CDR3 loop is CASISPLGMNTEAFF. CDR3 nucleotide sequence: TGTGCCAGTATCTCCCCTCTTGGGATGAACACTGAAGCTTTCTTC.

Details on this clonotype: This may be a read error, as it is one base from a much larger clone. The J gene is TRBJ1-1, the V gene TRBV7-3; no clear D. The CDR3 consists of 13 residues. The V gene's germline CDR1 is SGHTA and CDR2 FQGTGA. CDR3 sequence reads: CASSSQMNAEAFF. CDR3 DNA: TGTGCCAGCAGCTCCCAGATGAACGCTGAAGCTTTCTTT.

Comment on this clonotype: Germline and junction disagree at one end, which may indicate a read error. V and J are TRBV7-3 and TRBJ2-5, with a weak D call TRBD2 (5 bases). This CDR3 has 15 amino acids. Germline CDR1 and CDR2: SGHTA and FQGTGA. As DNA, the CDR3 is TGTGCCAGCAGCTTAAGGGGTAGCGACCGAGAGACTCAGTACTTC. It codes for CASSLRGSDRETQYF.

This chain connects TRBV18 to TRBJ2-7; no clear D gene. V gave up 3 bases and J gave up 2 bases, with 11 bases separating them. The germline CDR1 and CDR2 sequences are KGHSH and LQKENI. This CDR3 has 14 residues. The CDR3 sequence is CASSPSGTAYEQYF. CDR3 nucleotide sequence: TGTGCCAGCTCACCGTCGGGCACCGCCTACGAGCAGTACTTC.

The chain combines TRBV6-2 or TRBV6-3 with TRBJ2-1; a possible D gene is TRBD1 (6 bases). V was cut by 2 bases and J by 5 bases, with 19 bases left in between. The CDR3 contains 17 residues. The germline gives CDR1 MNHEY, CDR2 SVGEGT. CDR3 in DNA: TGTGCCAGCAGTTACCTTATAGGGGGAAGGGGCCACAATGAGCAGTTCTTC. This sequence encodes CASSYLIGGRGHNEQFF.

Concerning this clonotype itself: One end of the junction varies from germline; a read error may be responsible. The chain joins TRBV6-5 to TRBJ1-2; weak D call: TRBD1 (5 bases). CDR1 and CDR2 from the germline V gene are MNHEY and SVGAGI. The CDR3 extends over 16 amino acids. This CDR3 is CASNVVAGCEYYGYTF. The CDR3 nucleotides are TGTGCAAGCAACGTAGTAGCAGGGTGCGAGTACTATGGCTACACCTTC.

This sequence joins TRBV11-2 and TRBJ2-2, with D maybe TRBD2 (5 bases). Germline lookup yields CDR1 SGHAT and CDR2 FQNNGV. Trimming stripped 8 bases from V and 8 bases from J, with 12 bases between. This CDR3 contains 12 residues. The CDR3 region has the DNA TGTGCCAGCTTAGATAGGACTGGGGAGCTGTTTTTT. Its protein is CASLDRTGELFF.

About this clonotype itself: Germline is not matched at one junction end, which may reflect a read error. The chain carries TRBV29-1 and TRBJ2-7; possibly TRBD2 for D (5 bases). Germline CDR1 SQVTM, CDR2 ANQGSEA. The CDR3 contains 15 residues. The CDR3 DNA sequence: TGCAGCGTTGAAGGCTGGAGGCCCCCATTCTACGAGCAATACTTC. Translation gives CSVEGWRPPFYEQYF.

This clonotype was detected many times. The V and J genes are TRBV12-5 and TRBJ2-1; 8 bases match TRBD2. Germline CDR1 and CDR2: LGHNT and FRNRAP. Trimming at V came to 5 bases and at J to 8 bases, leaving 8 bases not matched to a gene. The CDR3 consists of 14 residues. In nucleotides, the CDR3 is TGTGCTAGTGGTACAAAGCGGGAGAAGGATGAGCAGTTCTTC. Translating gives CASGTKREKDEQFF.

With respect to this clonotype: A much larger clone differs from this one at a single base, so this may be a read error. The gene calls are TRBV28 and TRBJ1-1; D gene uncertain. In germline, CDR1 is MDHEN, CDR2 SYDVKM. This CDR3 spans 12 amino acids. Here the CDR3 DNA reads TGTGTCGTTACAATAATGAACACTGAAGCTTTCTTT. Amino acid sequence: CVVTIMNTEAFF.

On this clonotype: This CDR3 is missing its conserved last phenylalanine or tryptophan, likely due to a read error. The V and J genes are TRBV6-1 and TRBJ1-6; possible D gene TRBD1, 6 bases. The CDR3 length is 14 residues. Germline CDR1 is MNHNS and CDR2 is SASEGT. CDR3 nucleotides: TGCGCCAGCAGTACCTACGGACAGCATTCACCCCTCCACTAT. Protein product: CASSTYGQHSPLHY.

In the case of this clonotype: One end of the junction varies from germline; a read error may be responsible. The chain uses TRBV29-1 and TRBJ2-3; TRBD1 aligns across 7 bases. This CDR3 spans 15 amino acids. Germline values: CDR1 SQVTM, CDR2 ANQGSEA. CDR3 DNA: TGCAGCGCTATGACAGGGATCAGCGGCACAGACACGCAGTATTTT. Amino acid sequence: CSAMTGISGTDTQYF.

This clonotype turned up a few times. Being one base from a much bigger clone, this may be a read error. V is TRBV6-1 and J is TRBJ2-1; D is uncertain. CDR1 is MNHNS and CDR2 is SASEGT in the germline V gene. Trimming stripped 10 bases from V and 12 bases from J, with 19 bases between. The CDR3 loop spans 12 amino acids. Written as DNA, the CDR3 is TGTGCCAACCTGCTCGGGTCGGGTGGGCAGTTCTTC. Encoded protein: CANLLGSGGQFF.

Turning to this clonotype: Since a much larger clone is just one base distant, this may be a read error. V and J are TRBV12-5 and TRBJ2-7, with D tentatively TRBD1 or TRBD2 (5 bases each). Germline CDR1 LGHNT, CDR2 FRNRAP. The CDR3 extends over 13 amino acids. CDR3 nucleotides: TGTGCCAGTGAGGGGACCAGTTCCTACGAGCAGTACTTC. As protein: CASEGTSSYEQYF.

As concerns this clonotype: Since the CDR3 does not end with the conserved phenylalanine or tryptophan, this likely comes from a read error. V and J are TRBV28 and TRBJ1-5; D uncertain. This CDR3 contains 12 residues. The germline V and J ends were trimmed by 8 bases and 4 bases, with 9 bases remaining between them. The germline CDR1 and CDR2 sequences are MDHEN and SYDVKM. The CDR3 spells CASGNPNQPQHS. The CDR3 DNA is TGTGCCAGCGGTAACCCTAATCAGCCCCAGCATTCT.

Notes on this clonotype: Mismatch with germline at one junction end may stem from a read error. The genes are TRBV11-2 and TRBJ2-2; maybe TRBD2 (6 bases). The CDR3 has 13 residues. Germline CDR1 SGHAT, CDR2 FQNNGV. In nucleotides, the CDR3 is TGTACCAGCAGCCTAGATGGGACTGGGGAGCTGTTTTTT. It translates to CTSSLDGTGELFF.

Concerning this clonotype: Being one base from a much bigger clone, this may be a read error. The chain recombines TRBV28 with TRBJ2-1, with TRBD1 matching over 7 bases. CDR1 MDHEN and CDR2 SYDVKM come from the germline V gene. The length of the CDR3 is 14 residues. V was clipped by 5 bases and J by 4 bases; unmatched bases: 5. CDR3 nucleotides: TGTGCCAGCAGTCGACAGGGCCAGTACAATGAGCAGTTCTTC. Translation gives CASSRQGQYNEQFF. The full variable domain, rest sourced from reference TRBV28 and TRBJ2-1, is DVKVTQSSRYLVKRTGEKVFLECVQDMDHENMFWYRQDPGLGLRLIYFSYDVKMKEKGDIPEGYSVSREKKERFSLILESASTNQTSMYLCASSRQGQYNEQFFGPGTRLTVL.

The chain is built from TRBV20-1 and TRBJ1-1; D is undetermined. CDR3 length: 15 amino acids. The germline V gene encodes CDR1 DFQATT and CDR2 SNEGSKA (reference sequence). The V gene lost 0 bases and the J gene lost 1 base, with 12 bases spanning the gap. CDR3 sequence: CSARDLVQTNTEAFF. The CDR3 DNA is TGCAGTGCTAGAGATCTAGTCCAGACGAACACTGAAGCTTTCTTT.

This clonotype has a handful of counts. The chain links TRBV7-6 to TRBJ1-4, with a weak D call TRBD1 (5 bases). Trimming cost V 2 bases and J 3 bases, with 13 bases left between them. The CDR3 is 16 residues long. The germline V gene has CDR1 SGHVS and CDR2 FNYEAQ. The CDR3: CASSLWGYTANEKLFF. The DNA of the CDR3 is TGTGCCAGCAGCTTATGGGGGTATACAGCTAATGAAAAACTGTTTTTT.

On this clonotype itself: At one of its ends the junction is not consistent with the germline gene, which may arise from a read error. As DNA, the CDR3 is TGTACCAGCAGTGATGTAGCGGGAGGGTCCACAGATATGCAGTATTTT. This translates into CTSSDVAGGSTDMQYF. V gene TRBV6-4 combines with J gene TRBJ2-3, with 11 nucleotides matching TRBD2. CDR1 is MRHNA and CDR2 is SNTAGT in the germline V gene. The CDR3 totals 16 residues.

This clonotype appeared once. The chain couples TRBV12-3 or TRBV12-4 to TRBJ2-2; D remains ambiguous. V lost 4 bases, J lost 4 bases, and 7 bases lay in between. The CDR3 covers 13 residues. The CDR3 DNA sequence: TGTGCCAGCAGTTCGATATGCACCGGGGAGCTGTTTTTT. Translated: CASSSICTGELFF.